The TCR beta chain described here comes from a study of CD8 T cells in ankylosing spondylitis (dated by TCRdb to 2016 to 2017). With regard to the full study: T cell receptor beta repertoires were profiled in healthy donors and ankylosing spondylitis patients so that disease-linked TCR variants could be found. The whole study cohort included some 100 healthy donors and 20 to 30 ankylosing spondylitis patients. Peripheral blood samples were taken, and synovial fluid was additionally collected from ankylosing spondylitis patients. Paper-wide results and their limitations: A TCR beta motif of about 8 highly homologous amino acid variants appeared characteristic of blood from ankylosing spondylitis patients. Significant enrichment of the disease-linked clones was reported in matched synovial fluid samples from ankylosing spondylitis patients. A CD8+ phenotype was shown by the disease-linked clones, which were found at relatively low frequencies in peripheral blood. Some TCR beta motif variants had previously been reported in synovial fluid and blood of reactive arthritis patients, which suggested common disease-initiation mechanisms.

TCRdb records Illumina HiSeq 2500 as the sequencer. Quantitative 5'-RACE with molecular barcodes was the method used to prepare the TCR beta libraries. On the authors' methods: Disease-linked TCR variants were identified with a new computational method built on a probabilistic model of VDJ rearrangement. TCRdb reanalyzed the raw reads on its own, using fastp at Q25 for trimming and MiXCR for clone calling, and kept in-frame beta chains. Under each unique CDR3 protein, matching rows form one entry showing the most common genes and DNA. The V and J calls come from TCRdb's annotation, not from the publication. Present in this sample are approximately 150,000 distinct CDR3 sequences, under 35% of which were seen just once. The leading ten clones occupy 4.5% to 6% of the sample. Measured from the cysteine to the phenylalanine, the CDR3 is 11 residues long. Only the CDR3 region is kept as DNA, spanning 33 bases read in frame from base 1. CDR1 is given as GTSNPN and CDR2 as SVGIG, both from the germline V gene (reference sequence). V is reduced by 5 bases and J by 3 bases, leaving a spacing of 7 bases between them.

For each ankylosing spondylitis patient, the synovial fluid sample was matched to a blood sample from that same patient. This clonotype has more than one count but fewer than ten. It has no known antigen specificity. No much larger clone exists at a distance of one base, and base qualities are not known. The sample taken for sequencing was synovial fluid, either unsorted or a sorted T cell fraction (not recorded which). The chain employs TRBV30 and TRBJ2-5; the D gene cannot be named for sure. The TCR comes from a male donor with ankylosing spondylitis. The CDR3 reads as follows: CAWAPKETQYF. Read as DNA, the sequence is TGTGCCTGGGCGCCTAAAGAGACCCAGTACTTC.